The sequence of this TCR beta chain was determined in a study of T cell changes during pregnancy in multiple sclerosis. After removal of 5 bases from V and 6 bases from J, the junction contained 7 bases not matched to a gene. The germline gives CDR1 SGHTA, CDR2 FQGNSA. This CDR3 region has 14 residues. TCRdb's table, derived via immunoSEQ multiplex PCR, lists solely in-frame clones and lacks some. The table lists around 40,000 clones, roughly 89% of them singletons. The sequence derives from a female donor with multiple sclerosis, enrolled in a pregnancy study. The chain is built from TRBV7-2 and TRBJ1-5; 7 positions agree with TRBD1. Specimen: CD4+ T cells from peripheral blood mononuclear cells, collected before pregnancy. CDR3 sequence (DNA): TGTGCCAGCAGCCTCGACAGGGTATCTCAGCCCCAGCATTTT. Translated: CASSLDRVSQPQHF. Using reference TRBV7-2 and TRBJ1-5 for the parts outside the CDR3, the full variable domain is GAGVSQSPSNKVTEKGKDVELRCDPISGHTALYWYRQSLGQGLEFLIYFQGNSAPDKSGLPSDRFSAERTGGSVSTLTIQRTQQEDSAVYLCASSLDRVSQPQHFGDGTRLSIL.